This T cell receptor (beta chain) was observed in a study of shared clonotypes between healthy human individuals. Whole-study context: With ages of 18 to 49, the donors were a couple of women and a few men.

Data came from immunoSEQ multiplex PCR; TCRdb stores just in-frame clones and leaves some out. The table shows more than 1.2 million clones, with approximately 98.5% occurring only once. Everyone who donated was a Caucasian adult who lived in Nashville, Tennessee. The CDR3 loop spans 16 amino acids. Deletions cut 2 bases from V and 1 base from J, with 15 bases between. Germline-derived CDR1 and CDR2 are SGHRS and YFSETQ. Overall study results and limits: With several donors compared, 4% to 5% of naive CD4 clonotypes were shared.

Note on this clone: Its antigen is undetermined.

This TCR derives from a man younger than 45 in good health. This chain connects TRBV5-1 to TRBJ1-1, with D possibly matching TRBD1 (5 bases). Sequencing input: naive CD4+ T cells sorted from blood. The subset: CD45RA+ positively selected. This chain's CDR3 is CASSFDNGGANTEAFF. CDR3 DNA sequence: TGCGCCAGCAGCTTTGACAACGGTGGGGCGAACACTGAAGCTTTCTTT.